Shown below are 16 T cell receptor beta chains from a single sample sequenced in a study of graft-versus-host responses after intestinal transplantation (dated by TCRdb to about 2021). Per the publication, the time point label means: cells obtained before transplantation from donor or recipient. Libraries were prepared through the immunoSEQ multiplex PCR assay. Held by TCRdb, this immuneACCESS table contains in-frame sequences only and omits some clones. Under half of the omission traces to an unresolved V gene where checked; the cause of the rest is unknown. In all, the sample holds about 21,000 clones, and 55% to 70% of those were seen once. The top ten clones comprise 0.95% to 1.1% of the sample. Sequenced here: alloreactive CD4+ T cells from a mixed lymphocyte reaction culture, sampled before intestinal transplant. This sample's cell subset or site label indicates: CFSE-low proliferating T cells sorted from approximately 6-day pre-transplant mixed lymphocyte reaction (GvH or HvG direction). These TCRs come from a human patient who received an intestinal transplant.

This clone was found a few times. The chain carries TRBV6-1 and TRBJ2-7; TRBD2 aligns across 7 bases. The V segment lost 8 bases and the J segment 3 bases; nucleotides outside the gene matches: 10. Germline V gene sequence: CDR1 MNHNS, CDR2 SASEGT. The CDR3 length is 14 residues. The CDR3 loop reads CASERTRVRYEQYF. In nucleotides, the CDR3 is TGTGCCAGCGAAAGGACTAGGGTTCGCTACGAGCAGTACTTC.

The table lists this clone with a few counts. The CDR3 here is CASSSAFIREQFF. CDR3 bases: TGTGCCAGCAGCTCAGCGTTCATCCGTGAGCAGTTCTTC. This sequence joins TRBV2 and TRBJ2-1; D unclear. The V end lost 6 bases, the J end lost 9 bases, and 15 bases lay between the germline ends. The CDR3 loop spans 13 amino acids. Germline V lookup: CDR1 SNHLY, CDR2 FYNNEI.

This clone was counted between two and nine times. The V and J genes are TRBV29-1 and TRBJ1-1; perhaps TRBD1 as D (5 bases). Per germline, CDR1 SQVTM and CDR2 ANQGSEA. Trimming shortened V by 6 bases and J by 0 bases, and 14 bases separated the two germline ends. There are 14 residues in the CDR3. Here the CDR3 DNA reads TGCAGCGTGCGAACCAGGGAAATGAACACTGAAGCTTTCTTT. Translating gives CSVRTREMNTEAFF.

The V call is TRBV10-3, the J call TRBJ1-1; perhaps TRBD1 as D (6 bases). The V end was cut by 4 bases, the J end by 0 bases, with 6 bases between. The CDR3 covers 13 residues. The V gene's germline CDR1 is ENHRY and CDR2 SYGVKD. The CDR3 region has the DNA TGTGCCATCAGTGCAGGGGTGAACACTGAAGCTTTCTTT. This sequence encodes CAISAGVNTEAFF.

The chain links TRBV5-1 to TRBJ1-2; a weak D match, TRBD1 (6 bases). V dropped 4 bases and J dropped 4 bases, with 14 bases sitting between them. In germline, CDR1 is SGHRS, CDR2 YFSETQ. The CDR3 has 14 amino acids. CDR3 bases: TGCGCCAGCAGCCCTGACGGGGGGCGCTATGGCTACACCTTC. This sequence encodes CASSPDGGRYGYTF.

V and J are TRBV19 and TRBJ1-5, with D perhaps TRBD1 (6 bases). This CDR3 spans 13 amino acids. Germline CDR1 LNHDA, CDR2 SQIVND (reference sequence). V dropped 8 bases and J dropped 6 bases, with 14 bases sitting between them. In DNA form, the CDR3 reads TGTGCCAGTGGTGAGGGGGTGGGTCAGCCCCAGCATTTT. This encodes CASGEGVGQPQHF.

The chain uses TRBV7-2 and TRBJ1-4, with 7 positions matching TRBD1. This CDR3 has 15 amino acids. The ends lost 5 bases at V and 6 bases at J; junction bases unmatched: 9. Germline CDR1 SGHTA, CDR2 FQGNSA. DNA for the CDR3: TGTGCCAGCAGCGTGACAGGGACCGGGTATGAAAAACTGTTTTTT. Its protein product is CASSVTGTGYEKLFF.

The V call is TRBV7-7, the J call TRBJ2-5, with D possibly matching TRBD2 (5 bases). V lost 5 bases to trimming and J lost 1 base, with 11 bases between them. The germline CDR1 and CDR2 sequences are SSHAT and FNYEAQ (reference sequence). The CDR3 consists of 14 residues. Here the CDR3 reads CASSLGGPQETQYF. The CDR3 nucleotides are TGTGCCAGCAGCCTAGGAGGCCCCCAAGAGACCCAGTACTTC.

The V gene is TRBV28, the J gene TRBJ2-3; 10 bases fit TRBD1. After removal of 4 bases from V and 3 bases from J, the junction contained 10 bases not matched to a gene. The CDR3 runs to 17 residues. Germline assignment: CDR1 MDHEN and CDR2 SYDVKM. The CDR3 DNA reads TGTGCCAGCAGTTCGAATAGACAGGGGGCGCATACAGATACGCAGTATTTT. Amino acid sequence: CASSSNRQGAHTDTQYF. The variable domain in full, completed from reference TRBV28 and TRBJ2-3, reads DVKVTQSSRYLVKRTGEKVFLECVQDMDHENMFWYRQDPGLGLRLIYFSYDVKMKEKGDIPEGYSVSREKKERFSLILESASTNQTSMYLCASSSNRQGAHTDTQYFGPGTRLTVL.

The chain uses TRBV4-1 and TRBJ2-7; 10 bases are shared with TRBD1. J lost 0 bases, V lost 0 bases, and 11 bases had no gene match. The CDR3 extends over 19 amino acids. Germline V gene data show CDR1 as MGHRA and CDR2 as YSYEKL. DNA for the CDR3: TGCGCCAGCAGCCAAGAAAGCCGCCGGGACAGGGGATCCTCCTACGAGCAGTACTTC. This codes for CASSQESRRDRGSSYEQYF.

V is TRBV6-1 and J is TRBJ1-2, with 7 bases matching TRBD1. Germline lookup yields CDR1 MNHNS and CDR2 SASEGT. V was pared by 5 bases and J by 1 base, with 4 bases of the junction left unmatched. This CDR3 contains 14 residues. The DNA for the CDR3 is TGTGCCAGCAGTCAAGGGACAGTTAACTATGGCTACACCTTC. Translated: CASSQGTVNYGYTF.

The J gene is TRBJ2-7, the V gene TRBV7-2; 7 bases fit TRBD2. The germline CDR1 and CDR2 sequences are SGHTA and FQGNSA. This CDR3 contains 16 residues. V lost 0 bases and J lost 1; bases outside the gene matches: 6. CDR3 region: CASSLAVSGRSYEQYF. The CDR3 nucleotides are TGTGCCAGCAGCTTAGCGGTTAGCGGGCGTTCCTACGAGCAGTACTTC.

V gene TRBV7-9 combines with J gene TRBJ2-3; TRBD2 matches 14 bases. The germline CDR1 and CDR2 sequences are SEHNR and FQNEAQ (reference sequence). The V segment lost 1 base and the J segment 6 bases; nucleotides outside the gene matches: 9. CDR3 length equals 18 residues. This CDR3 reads CASSLGPGLAGGLDTQYF. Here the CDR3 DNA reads TGTGCCAGCAGCTTAGGCCCTGGACTAGCGGGAGGTCTGGATACGCAGTATTTT.

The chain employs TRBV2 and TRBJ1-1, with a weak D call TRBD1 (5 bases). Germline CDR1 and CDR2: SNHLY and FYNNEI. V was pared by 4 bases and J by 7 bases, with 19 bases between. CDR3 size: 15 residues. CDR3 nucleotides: TGTGCCAGCAGTGCCGTCCTTCAGGGAATAGGTGAAGCTTTCTTT. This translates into CASSAVLQGIGEAFF.

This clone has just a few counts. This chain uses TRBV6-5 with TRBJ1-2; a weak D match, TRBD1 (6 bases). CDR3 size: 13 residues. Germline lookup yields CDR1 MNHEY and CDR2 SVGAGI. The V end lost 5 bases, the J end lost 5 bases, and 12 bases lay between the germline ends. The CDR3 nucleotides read TGTGCCAGCAGTAGGGGGGGCGCGTATGGCTACACCTTC. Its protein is CASSRGGAYGYTF.

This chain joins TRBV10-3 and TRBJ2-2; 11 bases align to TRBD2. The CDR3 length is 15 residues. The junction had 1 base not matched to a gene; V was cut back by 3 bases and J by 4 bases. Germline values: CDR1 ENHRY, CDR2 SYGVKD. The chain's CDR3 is CAISELAGVTGELFF. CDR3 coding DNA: TGTGCCATCAGTGAACTAGCGGGAGTCACCGGGGAGCTGTTTTTT.